This TCR beta chain derives from a study of T cell responses to AZD1222 COVID-19 vaccine. Profiled with immunoSEQ multiplex PCR; TCRdb holds only in-frame clones, not every one. The sample records about 140,000 clones, about 87% being singletons. This CDR3 is 12 amino acids long. In germline, CDR1 is LGHDT, CDR2 YNNKEL (reference sequence). V shed 2 bases and J shed 3 bases, with 5 bases lying between them. The clonotype was recovered from an adult in good health. V is TRBV3-1 (or the pseudogene TRBV3-2) and J is TRBJ2-7, with D unclear. Sequencing was performed on peripheral blood, taken on day 0 of AZD1222 vaccination. CDR3 in DNA: TGTGCCAGCAGCCAATTCCACTACGAGCAGTACTTC. Translated: CASSQFHYEQYF.